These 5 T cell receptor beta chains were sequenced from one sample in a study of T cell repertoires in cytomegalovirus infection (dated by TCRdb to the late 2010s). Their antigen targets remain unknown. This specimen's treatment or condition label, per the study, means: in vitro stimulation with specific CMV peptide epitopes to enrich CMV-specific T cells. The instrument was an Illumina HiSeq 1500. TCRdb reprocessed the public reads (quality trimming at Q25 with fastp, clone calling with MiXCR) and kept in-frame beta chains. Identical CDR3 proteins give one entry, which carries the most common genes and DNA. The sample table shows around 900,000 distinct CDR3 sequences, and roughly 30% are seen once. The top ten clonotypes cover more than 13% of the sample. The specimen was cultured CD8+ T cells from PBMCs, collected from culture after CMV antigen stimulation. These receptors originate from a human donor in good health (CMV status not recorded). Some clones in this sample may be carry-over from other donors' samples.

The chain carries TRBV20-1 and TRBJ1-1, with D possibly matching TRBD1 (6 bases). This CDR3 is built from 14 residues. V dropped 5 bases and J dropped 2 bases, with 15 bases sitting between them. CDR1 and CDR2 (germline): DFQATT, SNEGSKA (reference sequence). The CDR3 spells CSASRGTPNTEAFF. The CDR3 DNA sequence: TGCAGTGCTTCTAGGGGGACACCAAACACTGAAGCTTTCTTT.

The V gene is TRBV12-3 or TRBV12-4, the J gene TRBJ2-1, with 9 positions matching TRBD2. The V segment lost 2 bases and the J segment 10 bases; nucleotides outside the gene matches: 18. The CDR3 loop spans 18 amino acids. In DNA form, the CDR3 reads TGTGCCAGCAGTTTAATTGCGTGGCCTAGCGGGGTCGGGGGCGAGCAGTTCTTC. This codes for CASSLIAWPSGVGGEQFF.

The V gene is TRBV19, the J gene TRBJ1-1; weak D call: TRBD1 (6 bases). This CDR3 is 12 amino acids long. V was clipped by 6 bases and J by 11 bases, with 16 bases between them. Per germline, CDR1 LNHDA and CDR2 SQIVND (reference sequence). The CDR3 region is CASRGGGHGAFF. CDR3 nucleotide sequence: TGTGCCAGTAGAGGGGGAGGGCATGGGGCTTTCTTT.

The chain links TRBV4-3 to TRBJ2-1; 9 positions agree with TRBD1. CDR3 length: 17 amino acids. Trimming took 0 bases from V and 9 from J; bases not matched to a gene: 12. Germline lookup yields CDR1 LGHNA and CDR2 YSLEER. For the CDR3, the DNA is TGCGCCAGCAGCCAAGAATGGGCGGACAGGGGAGGGTCTGAGCAGTTCTTC. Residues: CASSQEWADRGGSEQFF.

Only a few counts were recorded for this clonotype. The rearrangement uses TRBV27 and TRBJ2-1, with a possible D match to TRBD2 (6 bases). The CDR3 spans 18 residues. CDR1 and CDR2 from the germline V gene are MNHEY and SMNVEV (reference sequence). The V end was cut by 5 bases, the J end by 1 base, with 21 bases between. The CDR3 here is CASSQHDLRLGSYNEQFF. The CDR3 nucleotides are TGTGCCAGCAGTCAACACGACCTGAGACTAGGGTCCTACAATGAGCAGTTCTTC.